Included here is one T cell receptor beta chain sequence, with context. The sample is drawn from a study of OX40 agonist ivuxolimab in advanced cancers. The CDR3 loop spans 16 amino acids. Germline assignment: CDR1 SGHRS and CDR2 YFSETQ. The junction had 8 bases not matched to a gene; V was cut back by 2 bases and J by 2 bases. Profiled with immunoSEQ multiplex PCR; TCRdb holds only in-frame clones, not every one. The data contain about 13,000 clones, roughly 84% of them singletons. This rearrangement joins TRBV5-1 to TRBJ2-3; 7 bases align to TRBD1. The sequencing used CD4+ or CD8+ T cells sorted from blood, collected in a trial of the OX40 agonist ivuxolimab. The TCR was taken from an adult with an advanced solid tumor such as melanoma, head and neck, liver or kidney cancer. CDR3 in amino acids: CASSFRGRGPTDTQYF. The CDR3 nucleotides are TGCGCCAGCAGCTTTAGGGGGCGCGGACCCACAGATACGCAGTATTTT.